This T cell receptor beta chain is from a study of cytomegalovirus exposure and HLA in healthy donors. Looking at the study overall: Drawn from HLA-typed donors, around 85 million unique TCRs were held in an early data release. Study-wide findings and caveats: Cytomegalovirus status was reportedly diagnosed by the classifier with high specificity and sensitivity.

PCR was performed using 60 Vbeta and 13 Jbeta primers. This table comes from immunoSEQ multiplex PCR, and its TCRdb copy is limited to in-frame clones, with some not included. Its listing shows 100,000 to 150,000 clones. As regards this clone: Its antigen is not identified.

Donors in the study were healthy people who gave bone marrow. Material: PBMCs. The clonotype was recovered from a man aged 35-49 years in good health and CMV-seronegative.

CDR3 in DNA: TGTGCCAGTAGTATATTAGGGGTTGCCACTGAAGCTTTCTTT. Amino acids: CASSILGVATEAFF. The J gene is TRBJ1-1, the V gene TRBV19, with a possible D match to TRBD1 (5 bases). V was trimmed by 2 bases and J by 4 bases, leaving 11 bases between them. Germline values: CDR1 LNHDA, CDR2 SQIVND (reference sequence). The CDR3 consists of 14 residues.